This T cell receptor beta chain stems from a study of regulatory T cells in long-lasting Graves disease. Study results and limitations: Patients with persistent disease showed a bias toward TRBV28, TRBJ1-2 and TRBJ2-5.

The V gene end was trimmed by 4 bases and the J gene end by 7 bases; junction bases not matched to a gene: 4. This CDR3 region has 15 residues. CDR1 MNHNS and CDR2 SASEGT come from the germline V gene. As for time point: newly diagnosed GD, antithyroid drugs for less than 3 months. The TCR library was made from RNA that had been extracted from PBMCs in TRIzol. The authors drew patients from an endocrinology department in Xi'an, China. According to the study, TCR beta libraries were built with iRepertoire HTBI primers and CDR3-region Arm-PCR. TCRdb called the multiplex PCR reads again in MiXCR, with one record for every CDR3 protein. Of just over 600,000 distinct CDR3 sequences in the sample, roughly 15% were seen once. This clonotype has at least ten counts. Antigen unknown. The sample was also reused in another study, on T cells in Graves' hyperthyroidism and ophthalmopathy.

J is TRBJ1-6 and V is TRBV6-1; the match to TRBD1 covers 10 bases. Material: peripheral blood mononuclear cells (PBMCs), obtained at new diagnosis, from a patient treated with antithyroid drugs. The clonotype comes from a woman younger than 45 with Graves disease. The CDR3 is CASSAMGQGNSPLHF. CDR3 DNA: TGTGCCAGCAGTGCAATGGGACAGGGGAATTCACCCCTCCACTTT.